This record covers a single T cell receptor (beta chain). CDR3 size: 15 residues. Per germline, CDR1 SGHDT and CDR2 YYEEEE. With V trimmed by 6 bases and J by 3 bases, 6 bases remained unmatched. The sample is drawn from a study of CD8 T cells in Susac syndrome. On the study more broadly: When blood was drawn, patients with Susac syndrome were on intravenous immunoglobulin alone, on corticosteroids, or therapy-naive.

cDNA came from around 0.54 to 1 ug RNA primed by random hexamers. Across 54 Vbeta and 13 Jbeta, immunoSEQ multiplex PCR amplified TCR beta CDR3. TCRdb analysed the immunoSEQ multiplex PCR reads with MiXCR anew, one entry per CDR3 protein. Of about 94,000 distinct CDR3 sequences in the sample, over 90% were seen once. From blood CD8+ and CD4+ T cells, TCR beta sequences were generated. TEMRA cells were FACS-enriched and CD8+ and CD4+ T cells negatively isolated. The sample consisted of CD4+ T cells from PBMCs. V is TRBV5-6 and J is TRBJ2-2, with 9 bases identical to TRBD2. This receptor was identified in a human donor with Susac syndrome. This CDR3 is CASKGVAGDTGELFF. As DNA, the CDR3 is TGTGCCAGCAAAGGGGTAGCGGGAGACACCGGGGAGCTGTTTTTT.